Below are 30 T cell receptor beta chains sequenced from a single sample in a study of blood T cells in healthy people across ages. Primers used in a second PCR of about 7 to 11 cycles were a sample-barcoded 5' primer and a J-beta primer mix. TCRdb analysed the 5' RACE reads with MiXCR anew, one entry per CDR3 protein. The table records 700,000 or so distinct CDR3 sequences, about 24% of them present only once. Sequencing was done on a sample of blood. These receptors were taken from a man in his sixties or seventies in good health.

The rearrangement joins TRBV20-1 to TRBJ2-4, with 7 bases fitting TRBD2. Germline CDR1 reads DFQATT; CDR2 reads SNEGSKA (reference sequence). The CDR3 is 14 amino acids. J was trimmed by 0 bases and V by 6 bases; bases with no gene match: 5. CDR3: CSAGGFLAKNIQYF. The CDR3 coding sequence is TGCAGTGCGGGGGGGTTCCTAGCCAAAAACATTCAGTACTTC.

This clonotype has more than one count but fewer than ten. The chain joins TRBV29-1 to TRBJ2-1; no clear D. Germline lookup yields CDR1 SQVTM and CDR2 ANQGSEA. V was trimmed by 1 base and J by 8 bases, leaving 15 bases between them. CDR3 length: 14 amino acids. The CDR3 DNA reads TGCAGCGTTGAAGCCCTAAGGCAGTCCTATGAGCAGTTCTTC. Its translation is CSVEALRQSYEQFF.

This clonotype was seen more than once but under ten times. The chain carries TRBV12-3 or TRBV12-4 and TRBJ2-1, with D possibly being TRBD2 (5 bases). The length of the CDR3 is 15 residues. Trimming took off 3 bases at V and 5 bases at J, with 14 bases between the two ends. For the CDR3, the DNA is TGTGCCAGCAGTTTTTGGACCGGGAACCACAATGAGCAGTTCTTC. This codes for CASSFWTGNHNEQFF.

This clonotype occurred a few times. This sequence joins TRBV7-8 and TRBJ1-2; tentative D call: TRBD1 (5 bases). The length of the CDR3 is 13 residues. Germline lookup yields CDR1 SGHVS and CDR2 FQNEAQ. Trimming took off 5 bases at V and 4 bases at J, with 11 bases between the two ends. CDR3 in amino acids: CASSQGVVYGYTF. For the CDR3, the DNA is TGTGCCAGCAGCCAAGGGGTTGTCTATGGCTACACCTTC.

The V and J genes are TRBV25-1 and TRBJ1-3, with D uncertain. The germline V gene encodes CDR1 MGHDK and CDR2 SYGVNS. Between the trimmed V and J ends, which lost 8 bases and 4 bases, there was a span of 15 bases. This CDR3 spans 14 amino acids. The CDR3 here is CASQSGPPGNTIYF. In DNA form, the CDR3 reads TGTGCCAGCCAGTCTGGCCCACCCGGAAACACCATATATTTT.

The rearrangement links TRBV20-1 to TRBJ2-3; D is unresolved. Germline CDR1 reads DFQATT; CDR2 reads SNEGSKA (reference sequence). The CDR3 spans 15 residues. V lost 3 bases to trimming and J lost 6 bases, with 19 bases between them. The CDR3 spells CSASDDRPARDTQYF. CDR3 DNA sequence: TGCAGTGCTAGTGACGATCGTCCCGCGCGTGATACGCAGTATTTT.

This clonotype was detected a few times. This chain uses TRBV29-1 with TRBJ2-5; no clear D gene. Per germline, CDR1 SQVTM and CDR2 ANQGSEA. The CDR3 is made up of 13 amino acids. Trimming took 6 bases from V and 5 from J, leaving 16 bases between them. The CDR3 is CSVGQDQGETQYF. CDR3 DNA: TGCAGCGTGGGTCAAGACCAAGGGGAGACCCAGTACTTC.

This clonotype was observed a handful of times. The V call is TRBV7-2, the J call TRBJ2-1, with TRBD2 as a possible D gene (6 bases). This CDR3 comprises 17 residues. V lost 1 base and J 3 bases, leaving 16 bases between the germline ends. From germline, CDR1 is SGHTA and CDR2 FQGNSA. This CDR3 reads CASSLVQPGELYNEQFF. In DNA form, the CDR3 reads TGTGCCAGCAGCTTAGTGCAGCCGGGGGAGCTCTACAATGAGCAGTTCTTC.

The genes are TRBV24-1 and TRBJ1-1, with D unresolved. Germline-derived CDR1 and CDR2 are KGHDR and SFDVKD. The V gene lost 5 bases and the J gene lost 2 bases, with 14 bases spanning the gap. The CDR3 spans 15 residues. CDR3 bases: TGTGCCACCAGTGGACCTCGGGGAGTCAACACTGAAGCTTTCTTT. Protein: CATSGPRGVNTEAFF.

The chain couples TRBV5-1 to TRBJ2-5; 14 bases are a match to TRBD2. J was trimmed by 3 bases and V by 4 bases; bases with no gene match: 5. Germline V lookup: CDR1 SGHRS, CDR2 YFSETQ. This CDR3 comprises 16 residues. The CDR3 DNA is TGCGCCAGCAGCGGATCGGGACTAGCGGGGGAAGAGACCCAGTACTTC. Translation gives CASSGSGLAGEETQYF.

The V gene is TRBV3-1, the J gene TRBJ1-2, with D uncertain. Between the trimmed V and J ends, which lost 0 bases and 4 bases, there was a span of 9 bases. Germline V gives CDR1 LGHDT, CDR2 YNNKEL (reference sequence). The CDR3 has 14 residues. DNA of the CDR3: TGTGCCAGCAGCCAAGATTGGGCCCGCTATGGCTACACCTTC. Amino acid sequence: CASSQDWARYGYTF.

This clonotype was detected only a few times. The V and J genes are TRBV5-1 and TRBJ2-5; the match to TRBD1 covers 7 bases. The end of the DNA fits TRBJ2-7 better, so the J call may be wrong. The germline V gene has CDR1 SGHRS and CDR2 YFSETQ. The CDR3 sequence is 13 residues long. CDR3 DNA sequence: TGCGCCAGCAGCTTGGAGGGGGCAAACGAGCAGTACTTC. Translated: CASSLEGANEQYF.

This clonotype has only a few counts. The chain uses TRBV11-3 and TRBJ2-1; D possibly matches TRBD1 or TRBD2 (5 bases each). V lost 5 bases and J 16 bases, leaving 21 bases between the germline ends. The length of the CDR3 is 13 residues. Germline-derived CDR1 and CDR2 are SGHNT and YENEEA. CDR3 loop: CASSLSIRDAGFF. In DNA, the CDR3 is TGTGCCAGCAGCCTATCGATCCGGGACGCAGGATTCTTC.

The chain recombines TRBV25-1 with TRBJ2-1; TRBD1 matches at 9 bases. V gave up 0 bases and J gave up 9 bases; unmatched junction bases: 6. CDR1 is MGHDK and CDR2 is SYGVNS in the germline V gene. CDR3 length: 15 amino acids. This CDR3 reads CASSEYGQGRSEQFF. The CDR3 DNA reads TGTGCCAGCAGTGAATATGGACAGGGGAGGAGTGAGCAGTTCTTC.

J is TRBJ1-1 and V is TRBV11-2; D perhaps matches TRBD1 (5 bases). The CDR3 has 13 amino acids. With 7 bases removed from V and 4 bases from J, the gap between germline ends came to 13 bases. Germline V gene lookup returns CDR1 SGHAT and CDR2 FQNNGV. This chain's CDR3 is CASTPGVGTEAFF. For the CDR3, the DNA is TGTGCCAGCACGCCGGGGGTGGGCACTGAAGCTTTCTTT. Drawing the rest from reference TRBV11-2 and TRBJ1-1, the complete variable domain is EAGVAQSPRYKIIEKRQSVAFWCNPISGHATLYWYQQILGQGPKLLIQFQNNGVVDDSQLPKDRFSAERLKGVDSTLKIQPAKLEDSAVYLCASTPGVGTEAFFGQGTRLTVV.

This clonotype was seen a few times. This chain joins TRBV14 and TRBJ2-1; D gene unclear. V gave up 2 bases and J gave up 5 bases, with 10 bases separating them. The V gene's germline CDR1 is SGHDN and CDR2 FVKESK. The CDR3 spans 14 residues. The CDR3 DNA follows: TGTGCCAGCAGCCAACTGAACAGCGACAATGAGCAGTTCTTC. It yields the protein CASSQLNSDNEQFF.

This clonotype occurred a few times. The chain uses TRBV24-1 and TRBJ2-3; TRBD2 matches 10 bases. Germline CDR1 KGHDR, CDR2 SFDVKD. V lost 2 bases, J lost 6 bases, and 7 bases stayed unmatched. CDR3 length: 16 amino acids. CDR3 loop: CATSDSGLAAGDTQYF. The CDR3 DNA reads TGTGCCACCAGTGATTCCGGACTAGCGGCGGGGGATACGCAGTATTTT.

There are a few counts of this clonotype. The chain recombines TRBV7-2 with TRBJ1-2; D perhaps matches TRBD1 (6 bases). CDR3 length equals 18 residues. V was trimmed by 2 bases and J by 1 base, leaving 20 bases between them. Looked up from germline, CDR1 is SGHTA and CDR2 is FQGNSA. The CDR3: CASSLKVATGEFNYGYTF. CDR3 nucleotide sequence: TGTGCCAGCAGCTTAAAAGTTGCGACAGGAGAATTTAACTATGGCTACACCTTC.

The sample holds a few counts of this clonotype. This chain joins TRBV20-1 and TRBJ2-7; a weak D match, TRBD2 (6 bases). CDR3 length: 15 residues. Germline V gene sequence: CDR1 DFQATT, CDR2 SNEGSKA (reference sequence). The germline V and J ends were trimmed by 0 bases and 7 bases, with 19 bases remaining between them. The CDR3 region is CSARDGRDFMGEQYF. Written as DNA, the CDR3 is TGCAGTGCTAGAGATGGCAGGGACTTCATGGGGGAGCAGTACTTC.

CDR3 sequence (DNA): TGTGCCAGCAGTGAAGGTGGACTGAGGGAAAGCAATGAGCAGTTCTTC. The encoded protein is CASSEGGLRESNEQFF. The rearrangement uses TRBV2 and TRBJ2-1, with D maybe TRBD2 (5 bases). Trimming removed 1 base at V and 6 bases at J, with 16 bases between. The germline gives CDR1 SNHLY, CDR2 FYNNEI. This CDR3 has 16 amino acids.

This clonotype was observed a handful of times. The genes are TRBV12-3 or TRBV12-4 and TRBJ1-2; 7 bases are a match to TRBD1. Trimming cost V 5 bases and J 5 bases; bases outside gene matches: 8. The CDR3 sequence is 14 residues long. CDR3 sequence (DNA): TGTGCCAGCAGTCCTGGTGGGACAGAATATGGCTACACCTTC. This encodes CASSPGGTEYGYTF.

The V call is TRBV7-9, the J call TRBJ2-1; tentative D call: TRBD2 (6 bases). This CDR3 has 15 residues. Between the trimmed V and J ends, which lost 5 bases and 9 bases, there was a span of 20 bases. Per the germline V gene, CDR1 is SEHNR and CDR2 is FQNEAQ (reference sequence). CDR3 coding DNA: TGTGCCAGCAGCCTCGATCGAGAGCTCGGGAGTGAGCAGTTCTTC. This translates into CASSLDRELGSEQFF.

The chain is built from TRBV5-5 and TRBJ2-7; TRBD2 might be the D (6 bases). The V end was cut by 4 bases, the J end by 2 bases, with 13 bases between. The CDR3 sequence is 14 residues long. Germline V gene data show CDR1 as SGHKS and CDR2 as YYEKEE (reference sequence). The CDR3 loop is CASSPGWTTYEQYF. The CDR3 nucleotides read TGTGCCAGCAGCCCCGGTTGGACTACCTACGAGCAGTACTTC.

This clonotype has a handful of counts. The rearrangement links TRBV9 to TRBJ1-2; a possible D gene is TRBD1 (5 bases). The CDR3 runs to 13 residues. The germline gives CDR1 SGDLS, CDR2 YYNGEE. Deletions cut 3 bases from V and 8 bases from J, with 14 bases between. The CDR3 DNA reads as TGTGCCAGCAGCGGACTAGGGGTGGACGGCTACACCTTC. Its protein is CASSGLGVDGYTF.

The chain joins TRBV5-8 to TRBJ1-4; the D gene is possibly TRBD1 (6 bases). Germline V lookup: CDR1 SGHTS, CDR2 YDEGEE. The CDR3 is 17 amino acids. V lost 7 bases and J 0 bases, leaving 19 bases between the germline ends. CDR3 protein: CASSPNMGQTTNEKLFF. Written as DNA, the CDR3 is TGTGCCAGCTCACCGAATATGGGACAAACAACTAATGAAAAACTGTTTTTT.

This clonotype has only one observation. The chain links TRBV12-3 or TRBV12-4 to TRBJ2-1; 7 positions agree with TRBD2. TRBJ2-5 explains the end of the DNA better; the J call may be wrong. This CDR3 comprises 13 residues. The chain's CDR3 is CASRRDYPETQYF. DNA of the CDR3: TGTGCCAGCAGGCGGGACTACCCGGAGACCCAGTACTTC.

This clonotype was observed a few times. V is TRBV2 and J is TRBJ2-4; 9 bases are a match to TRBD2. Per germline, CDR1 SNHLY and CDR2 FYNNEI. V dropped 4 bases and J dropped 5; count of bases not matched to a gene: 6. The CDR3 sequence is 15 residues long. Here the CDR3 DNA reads TGTGCCAGCAGTGGGGTGACTAGCGGTCAAAACATTCAGTACTTC. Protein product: CASSGVTSGQNIQYF.

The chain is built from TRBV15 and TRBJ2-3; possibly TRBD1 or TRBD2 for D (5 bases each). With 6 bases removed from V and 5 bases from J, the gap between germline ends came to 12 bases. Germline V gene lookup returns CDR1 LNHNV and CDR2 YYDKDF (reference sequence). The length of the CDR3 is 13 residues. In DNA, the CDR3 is TGTGCCACCAGGGCCGGGGCGGGAGATACGCAGTATTTT. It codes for CATRAGAGDTQYF.

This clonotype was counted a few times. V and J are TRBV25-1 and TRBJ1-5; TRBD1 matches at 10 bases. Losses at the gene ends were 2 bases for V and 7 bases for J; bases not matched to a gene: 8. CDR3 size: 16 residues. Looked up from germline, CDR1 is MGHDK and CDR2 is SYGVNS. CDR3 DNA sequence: TGTGCCAGCAGTGAACAGGGGACAGGGGAGAACCAGCCCCAGCATTTT. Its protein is CASSEQGTGENQPQHF.

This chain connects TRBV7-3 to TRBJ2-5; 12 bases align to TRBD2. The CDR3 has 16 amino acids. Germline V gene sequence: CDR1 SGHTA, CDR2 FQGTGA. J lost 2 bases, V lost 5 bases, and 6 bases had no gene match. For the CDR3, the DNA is TGTGCCAGCAGCAAGACTAGCGGGAGAACGCAAGAGACCCAGTACTTC. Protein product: CASSKTSGRTQETQYF.